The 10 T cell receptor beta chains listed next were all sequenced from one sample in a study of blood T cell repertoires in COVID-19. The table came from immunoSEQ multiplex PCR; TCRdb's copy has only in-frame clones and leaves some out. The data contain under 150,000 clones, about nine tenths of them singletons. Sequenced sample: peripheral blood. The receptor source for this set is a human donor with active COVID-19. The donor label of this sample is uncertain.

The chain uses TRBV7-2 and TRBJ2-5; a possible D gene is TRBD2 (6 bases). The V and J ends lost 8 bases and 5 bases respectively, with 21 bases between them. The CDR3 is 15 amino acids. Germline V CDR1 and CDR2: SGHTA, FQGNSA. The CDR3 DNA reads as TGTGCCAGCGGCCTGTATACCGGGGGTTGGGAGACCCAGTACTTC. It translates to CASGLYTGGWETQYF.

The CDR3 DNA follows: TGTGCCAGCAGCCCACAGTCCCGGGGGGCGGGCTATGGCTACACCTTC. This encodes CASSPQSRGAGYGYTF. The V and J genes are TRBV7-2 and TRBJ1-2, with D possibly matching TRBD1 (6 bases). The CDR3 runs to 16 residues. The germline V and J ends were trimmed by 5 bases and 4 bases, with 20 bases remaining between them. Germline CDR1 is SGHTA and CDR2 is FQGNSA.

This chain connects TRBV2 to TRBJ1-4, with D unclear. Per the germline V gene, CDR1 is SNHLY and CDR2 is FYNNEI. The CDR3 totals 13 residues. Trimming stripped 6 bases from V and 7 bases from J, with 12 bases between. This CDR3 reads CASSGGAGEKLFF. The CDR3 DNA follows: TGTGCCAGCAGCGGCGGCGCCGGTGAAAAACTGTTTTTT. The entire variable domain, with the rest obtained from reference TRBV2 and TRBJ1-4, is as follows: EPEVTQTPSHQVTQMGQEVILRCVPISNHLYFYWYRQILGQKVEFLVSFYNNEISEKSEIFDDQFSVERPDGSNFTLKIRSTKLEDSAMYFCASSGGAGEKLFFGSGTQLSVL.

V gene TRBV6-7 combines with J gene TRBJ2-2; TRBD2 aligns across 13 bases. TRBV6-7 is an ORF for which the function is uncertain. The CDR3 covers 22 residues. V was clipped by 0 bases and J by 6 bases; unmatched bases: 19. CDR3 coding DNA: TGTGCCAGCAGTTACTCGAAAAAGGGACTAGCGGGGATCAATCAGGAGTCCGGGGAGCTGTTTTTT. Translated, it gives CASSYSKKGLAGINQESGELFF.

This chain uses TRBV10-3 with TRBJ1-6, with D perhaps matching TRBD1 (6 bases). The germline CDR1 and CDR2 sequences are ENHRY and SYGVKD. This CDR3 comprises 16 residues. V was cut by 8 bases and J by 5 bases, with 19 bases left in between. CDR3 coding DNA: TGTGCCATCCAAAGGGGGGGCTCGGGTGATAATTCACCCCTCCACTTT. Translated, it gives CAIQRGGSGDNSPLHF.

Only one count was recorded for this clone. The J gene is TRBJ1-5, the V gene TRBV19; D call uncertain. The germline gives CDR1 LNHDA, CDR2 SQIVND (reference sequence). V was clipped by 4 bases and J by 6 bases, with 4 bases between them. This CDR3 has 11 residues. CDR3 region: CASSNSQPQHF. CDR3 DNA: TGTGCCAGTAGTAACAGTCAGCCCCAGCATTTT.

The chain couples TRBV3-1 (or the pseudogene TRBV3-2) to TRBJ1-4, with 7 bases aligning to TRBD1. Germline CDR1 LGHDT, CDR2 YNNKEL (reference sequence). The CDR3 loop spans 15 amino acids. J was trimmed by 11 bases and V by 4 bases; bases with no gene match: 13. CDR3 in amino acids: CASSPYRGPEAKLFF. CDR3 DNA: TGTGCCAGCAGCCCCTACAGGGGCCCTGAGGCGAAACTGTTTTTT.

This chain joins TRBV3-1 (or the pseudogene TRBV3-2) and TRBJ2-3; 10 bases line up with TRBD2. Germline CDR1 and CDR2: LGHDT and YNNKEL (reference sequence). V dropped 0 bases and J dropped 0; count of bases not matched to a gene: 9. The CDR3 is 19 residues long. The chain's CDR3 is CASSQDSLAGVTSTDTQYF. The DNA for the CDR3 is TGTGCCAGCAGCCAAGATAGCCTAGCGGGGGTTACTAGCACAGATACGCAGTATTTT.

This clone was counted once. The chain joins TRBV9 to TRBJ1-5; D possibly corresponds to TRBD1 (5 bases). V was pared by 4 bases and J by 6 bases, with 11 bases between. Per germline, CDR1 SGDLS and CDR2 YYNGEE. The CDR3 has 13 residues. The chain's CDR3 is CASSPGFTQPQHF. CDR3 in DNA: TGTGCCAGCAGCCCAGGGTTCACTCAGCCCCAGCATTTT.

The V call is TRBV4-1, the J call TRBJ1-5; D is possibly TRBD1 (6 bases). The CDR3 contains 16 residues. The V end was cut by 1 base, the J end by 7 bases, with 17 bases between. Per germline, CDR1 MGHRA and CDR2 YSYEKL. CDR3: CASSQGGGGLDQPQHF. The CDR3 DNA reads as TGCGCCAGCAGCCAAGGGGGCGGGGGGCTGGACCAGCCCCAGCATTTT.